Below are 2 T cell receptor beta chains sequenced from a single sample in a study of blood T cell repertoires in COVID-19 (dated by TCRdb to the early 2020s). To prepare the library, the immunoSEQ multiplex PCR assay was applied. In its TCRdb copy, this immuneACCESS table keeps in-frame sequences only and misses some clones. Where compared with another copy, unresolved V genes explain less than half of these, and the others have no known cause. This sample has 150,000 to 200,000 clones in its table, and roughly 85% of those were observed once. The top ten constitute approximately 9.9% of the sample. The sample consisted of peripheral blood. Receptor source: a human donor with active or convalescent COVID-19. The donor label of this sample is uncertain.

This clone occurred many times. V is TRBV11-2 and J is TRBJ2-1; tentatively, D is TRBD2 (6 bases). Germline V gene sequence: CDR1 SGHAT, CDR2 FQNNGV. The germline V and J ends were trimmed by 0 bases and 7 bases, with 7 bases remaining between them. The CDR3 length is 13 residues. This CDR3 reads CASSLEAGNEQFF. The CDR3, as DNA: TGTGCCAGCAGCTTAGAAGCGGGTAATGAGCAGTTCTTC. Supplemented by reference TRBV11-2 and TRBJ2-1, the full variable domain reads EAGVAQSPRYKIIEKRQSVAFWCNPISGHATLYWYQQILGQGPKLLIQFQNNGVVDDSQLPKDRFSAERLKGVDSTLKIQPAKLEDSAVYLCASSLEAGNEQFFGPGTRLTVL.

The count of this clone is one. The chain carries TRBV10-1 and TRBJ2-4, with D possibly matching TRBD1 (6 bases). V was trimmed by 10 bases and J by 8 bases, leaving 21 bases between them. This CDR3 region has 14 residues. CDR1 and CDR2 from the germline V gene are WNHNN and SYGVQD (reference sequence). DNA of the CDR3: TGCGCCACCGCACCAAGCCGAGAGGGGGACATTCAGTACTTC. Translating it yields CATAPSREGDIQYF.